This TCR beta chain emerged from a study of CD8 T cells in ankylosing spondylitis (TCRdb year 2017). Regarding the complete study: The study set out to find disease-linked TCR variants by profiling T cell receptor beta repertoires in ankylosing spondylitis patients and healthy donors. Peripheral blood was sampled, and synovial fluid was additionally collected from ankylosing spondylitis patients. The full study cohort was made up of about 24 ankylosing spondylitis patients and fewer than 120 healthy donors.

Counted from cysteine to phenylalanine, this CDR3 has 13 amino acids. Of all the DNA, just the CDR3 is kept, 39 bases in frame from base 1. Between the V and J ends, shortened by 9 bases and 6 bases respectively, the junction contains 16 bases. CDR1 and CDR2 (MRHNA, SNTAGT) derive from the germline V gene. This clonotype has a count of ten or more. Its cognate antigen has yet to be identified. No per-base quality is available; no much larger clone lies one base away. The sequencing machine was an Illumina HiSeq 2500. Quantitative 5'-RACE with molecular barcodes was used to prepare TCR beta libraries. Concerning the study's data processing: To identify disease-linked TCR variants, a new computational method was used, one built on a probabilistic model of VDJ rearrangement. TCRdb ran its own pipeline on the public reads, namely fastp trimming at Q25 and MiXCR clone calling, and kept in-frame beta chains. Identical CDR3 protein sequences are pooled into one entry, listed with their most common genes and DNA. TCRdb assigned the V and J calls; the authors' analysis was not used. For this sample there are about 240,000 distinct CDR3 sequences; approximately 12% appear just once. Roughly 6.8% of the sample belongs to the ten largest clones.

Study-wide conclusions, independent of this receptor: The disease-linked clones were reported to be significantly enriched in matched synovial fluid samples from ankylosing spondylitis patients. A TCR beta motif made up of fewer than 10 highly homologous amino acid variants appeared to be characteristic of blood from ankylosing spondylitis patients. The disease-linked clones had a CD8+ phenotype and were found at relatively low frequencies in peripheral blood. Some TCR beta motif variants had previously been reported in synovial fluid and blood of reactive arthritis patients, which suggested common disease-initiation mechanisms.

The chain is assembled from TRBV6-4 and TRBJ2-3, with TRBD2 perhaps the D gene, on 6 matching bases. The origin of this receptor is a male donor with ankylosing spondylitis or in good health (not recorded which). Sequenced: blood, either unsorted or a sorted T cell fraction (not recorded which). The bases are TGTGCCAGGGGGGACTCCCCCGATGATACGCAGTATTTT. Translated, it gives CARGDSPDDTQYF.